This entry lists 22 T cell receptor beta chains sequenced from one sample in a study of blood T cell repertoires in COVID-19. The table came from immunoSEQ multiplex PCR; TCRdb's copy has only in-frame clones and leaves some out. The sample yields some 150,000 clones, around four fifths seen once. The material sequenced was peripheral blood. The receptor source for this set is a woman of 80 years or more with acute or convalescent COVID-19.

This chain connects TRBV6-1 to TRBJ1-5; unclear D gene. With 2 bases removed from V and 0 bases from J, the gap between germline ends came to 14 bases. Germline CDR1 MNHNS, CDR2 SASEGT. CDR3 length equals 17 residues. The CDR3 here is CASSEWLINNSNQPQHF. The CDR3 DNA reads TGTGCCAGCAGTGAATGGTTGATCAACAATAGCAATCAGCCCCAGCATTTT.

The chain couples TRBV2 to TRBJ2-2, with a weak D call TRBD1 (6 bases). There are 15 residues in the CDR3. Germline loops: CDR1 SNHLY, CDR2 FYNNEI. V shed 5 bases and J shed 8 bases, with 18 bases lying between them. Here the CDR3 reads CASSPTGYSLGELFF. CDR3 bases: TGTGCCAGCAGTCCCACAGGGTACTCACTGGGGGAGCTGTTTTTT.

This chain connects TRBV6-5 to TRBJ2-1, with D possibly TRBD2 on 6 matching bases. Germline CDR1 MNHEY, CDR2 SVGAGI. The CDR3 has 13 amino acids. V lost 11 bases to trimming and J lost 10 bases, with 21 bases between them. The CDR3 region is CASGLRGWGEQFF. The CDR3 nucleotides read TGTGCCTCGGGACTCCGGGGTTGGGGGGAGCAGTTCTTC.

The chain uses TRBV4-1 and TRBJ2-5; TRBD1 matches at 9 bases. Losses at the gene ends were 1 base for V and 5 bases for J; bases not matched to a gene: 14. Germline CDR1 MGHRA, CDR2 YSYEKL. This CDR3 region has 18 residues. The chain's CDR3 is CASSQGVGTGTIWETQYF. For the CDR3, the DNA is TGCGCCAGCAGCCAAGGTGTAGGGACAGGGACTATCTGGGAGACCCAGTACTTC.

This sequence joins TRBV5-4 and TRBJ2-3; 8 positions agree with TRBD2. With V trimmed by 4 bases and J by 8 bases, 15 bases remained unmatched. Germline V gene lookup returns CDR1 SGHNT and CDR2 YYREEE (reference sequence). CDR3 length: 16 amino acids. DNA of the CDR3: TGTGCCAGCAGCCGTAAGGATAGCGGGATCTATGCTACGCAGTATTTT. This sequence encodes CASSRKDSGIYATQYF.

V and J are TRBV4-1 and TRBJ1-1; D possibly corresponds to TRBD1 (6 bases). This CDR3 is built from 16 residues. Germline values: CDR1 MGHRA, CDR2 YSYEKL. V lost 6 bases and J lost 1, with 18 bases in between. CDR3 nucleotide sequence: TGCGCCAGCAGAGAGGGGGATCTGAGGACGAACACTGAAGCTTTCTTT. Translating it yields CASREGDLRTNTEAFF.

The gene calls are TRBV9 and TRBJ1-5, with D unclear. The V end was cut by 0 bases, the J end by 5 bases, with 6 bases between. The germline gives CDR1 SGDLS, CDR2 YYNGEE. This CDR3 is 13 amino acids long. The CDR3 here is CASSVDSDQPQHF. In nucleotides, the CDR3 is TGTGCCAGCAGCGTAGACAGTGATCAGCCCCAGCATTTT.

The gene calls are TRBV5-6 and TRBJ2-5; 10 bases agree with TRBD2. The CDR3 loop spans 15 amino acids. From germline, CDR1 is SGHDT and CDR2 YYEEEE. Trimming at V came to 3 bases and at J to 5 bases, leaving 7 bases not matched to a gene. CDR3 amino acids: CASSSSGSAMETQYF. For the CDR3, the DNA is TGTGCCAGCAGCTCTAGCGGGAGTGCGATGGAGACCCAGTACTTC.

The genes are TRBV7-9 and TRBJ2-1; D may be TRBD2 (6 bases). V lost 11 bases and J lost 0, with 17 bases in between. The CDR3 is made up of 15 amino acids. Germline CDR1 and CDR2: SEHNR and FQNEAQ (reference sequence). CDR3 sequence: CAGSRYGSSYNEQFF. The CDR3 bases are TGTGCCGGCTCTAGATACGGGAGCTCCTACAATGAGCAGTTCTTC.

The J gene is TRBJ1-1, the V gene TRBV6-5; D gene unclear. The CDR3 is made up of 12 amino acids. V lost 2 bases to trimming and J lost 3 bases, with 4 bases between them. Per germline, CDR1 MNHEY and CDR2 SVGAGI. The CDR3 DNA reads as TGTGCCAGCAGTTACGGAGACACTGAAGCTTTCTTT. It specifies CASSYGDTEAFF.

V usage is TRBV28 and J usage is TRBJ2-1, with 11 bases aligning to TRBD1. CDR1 and CDR2 (germline): MDHEN, SYDVKM. The length of the CDR3 is 19 residues. The V segment lost 4 bases and the J segment 0 bases; nucleotides outside the gene matches: 11. This chain's CDR3 is CASSSGTGGYLSSYNEQFF. In nucleotides, the CDR3 is TGTGCCAGCAGTTCCGGGACAGGGGGATATCTTAGCTCCTACAATGAGCAGTTCTTC.

The chain carries TRBV12-2 and TRBJ2-1; the D call TRBD2 from the table was never checked on the DNA. TRBV12-2 is classified as a pseudogene. This CDR3 comprises 20 residues. The CDR3 spells CASRPSGSSGRFSSYNEQFF. In DNA form, the CDR3 reads TGTGCAAGTCGCCCTAGTGGGTCTAGCGGGAGGTTTTCCTCCTACAATGAGCAGTTCTTC.

The V and J genes are TRBV19 and TRBJ1-6, with TRBD1 identical over 9 bases. The CDR3 extends over 15 amino acids. V shed 6 bases and J 8 bases; nucleotides not matched to a gene: 8. Per germline, CDR1 LNHDA and CDR2 SQIVND (reference sequence). The CDR3 nucleotides read TGTGCCAGTAGCCCGGGGACAGGGAGTCATTCACCCCTCCACTTT. It specifies CASSPGTGSHSPLHF.

The CDR3 sequence: CSARDGLKQYF. The DNA of the CDR3 is TGCAGTGCTAGAGATGGGCTAAAGCAGTACTTC. V and J are TRBV20-1 and TRBJ2-7; D unclear. The CDR3 is 11 amino acids. V lost 0 bases and J lost 8, with 8 bases in between. Germline V gene lookup returns CDR1 DFQATT and CDR2 SNEGSKA (reference sequence).

In its sample, this clone was seen a few times. The genes are TRBV6-5 and TRBJ2-3, with a tentative D call TRBD2 (5 bases). The ends were cut back, 0 bases at V and 0 bases at J, with 10 bases in the middle. This CDR3 has 16 residues. Germline V gene data show CDR1 as MNHEY and CDR2 as SVGAGI. CDR3 region: CASSYSAGVSTDTQYF. The CDR3 coding sequence is TGTGCCAGCAGTTACTCGGCCGGGGTTAGCACAGATACGCAGTATTTT.

V and J are TRBV10-2 and TRBJ2-3; 11 bases line up with TRBD2. The germline V gene has CDR1 WSHSY and CDR2 SAAADI. This CDR3 is built from 18 residues. The V and J ends lost 6 bases and 0 bases, in that order; junction bases with no gene match: 11. This CDR3 reads CASRPGLAVLNSTDTQYF. The CDR3 DNA reads TGCGCCAGCAGGCCGGGACTAGCGGTACTGAACAGCACAGATACGCAGTATTTT.

The V call is TRBV5-5, the J call TRBJ1-5; TRBD1 agrees at 9 bases. V lost 3 bases to trimming and J lost 11 bases; unmatched junction nucleotides: 9. The germline V gene encodes CDR1 SGHKS and CDR2 YYEKEE (reference sequence). The CDR3 extends over 14 amino acids. In DNA form, the CDR3 reads TGTGCCAGCAGCTCCCGGGACAGGGCCCCGGCCCAGCATTTT. As protein: CASSSRDRAPAQHF.

J is TRBJ2-7 and V is TRBV7-9, with 8 bases aligning to TRBD2. The V and J ends lost 5 bases and 0 bases, in that order; junction bases with no gene match: 18. CDR3 length: 19 amino acids. Germline V gives CDR1 SEHNR, CDR2 FQNEAQ (reference sequence). The CDR3 bases are TGTGCCAGCAGCCCAACTTTGGGGATAAGCGGGAGCCGCTCCTACGAGCAGTACTTC. It is translated as CASSPTLGISGSRSYEQYF.

This rearrangement joins TRBV18 to TRBJ2-7; 7 bases fit TRBD1. The J segment lost 6 bases and the V segment lost 4 bases, leaving 6 bases of the junction unmatched. Germline V gives CDR1 KGHSH, CDR2 LQKENI. This CDR3 comprises 13 residues. The CDR3 sequence: CASSLETGSEQYF. As DNA, the CDR3 is TGTGCCAGCTCACTTGAGACAGGGTCCGAGCAGTACTTC.

This clone has only a few counts. The genes are TRBV28 and TRBJ1-3; D is undetermined. CDR3 length equals 15 residues. Germline V gene lookup returns CDR1 MDHEN and CDR2 SYDVKM. V lost 8 bases and J 0 bases, leaving 14 bases between the germline ends. This chain's CDR3 is CASHSYGSSGNTIYF. CDR3 nucleotides: TGTGCCAGCCATTCCTACGGGTCCTCTGGAAACACCATATATTTT.

This sequence joins TRBV7-9 and TRBJ2-1, with TRBD2 matching 9 bases. Germline V CDR1 and CDR2: SEHNR, FQNEAQ (reference sequence). The CDR3 sequence is 14 residues long. The ends lost 1 base at V and 9 bases at J; junction bases unmatched: 4. The CDR3 protein is CASSLGSGRGEQFF. The CDR3 DNA reads TGTGCCAGCAGCTTAGGTAGCGGGAGAGGTGAGCAGTTCTTC.

The chain carries TRBV7-9 and TRBJ2-7; possible D gene TRBD2, 7 bases. Germline V gene sequence: CDR1 SEHNR, CDR2 FQNEAQ (reference sequence). V lost 3 bases and J lost 4, with 19 bases in between. This CDR3 comprises 16 residues. CDR3 protein: CASSFVGGGEAYEQYF. CDR3 nucleotide sequence: TGTGCCAGCAGCTTTGTCGGCGGGGGCGAAGCGTACGAGCAGTACTTC.